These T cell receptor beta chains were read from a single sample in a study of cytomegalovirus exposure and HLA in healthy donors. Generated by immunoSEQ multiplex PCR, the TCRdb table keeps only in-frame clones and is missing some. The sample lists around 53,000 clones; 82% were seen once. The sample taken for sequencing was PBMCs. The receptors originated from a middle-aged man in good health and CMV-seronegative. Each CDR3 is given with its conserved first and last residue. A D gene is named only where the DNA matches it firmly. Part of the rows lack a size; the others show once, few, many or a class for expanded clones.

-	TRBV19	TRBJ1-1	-	CASTRRTGNTEAFF	TGTGCCAGTACCAGGAGGACTGGGAACACTGAAGCTTTCTTT
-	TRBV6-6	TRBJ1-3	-	CASSYKAGATSNTIYF	TGTGCCAGCAGTTACAAGGCAGGGGCTACGAGTAACACCATATATTTT
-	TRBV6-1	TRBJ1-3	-	CASSELVIGVYMGNTIYF	TGTGCCAGCAGTGAGTTAGTTATCGGAGTCTACATGGGAAACACCATATATTTT
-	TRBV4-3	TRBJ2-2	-	CASSPSLQGPGVGELFF	TGCGCCAGCAGCCCCTCCTTACAGGGGCCGGGAGTCGGGGAGCTGTTTTTT
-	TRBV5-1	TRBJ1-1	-	CASKRNSDLTNTEAFF	TGCGCCAGCAAGAGAAACAGTGATCTTACGAACACTGAAGCTTTCTTT
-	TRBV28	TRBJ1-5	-	CASSPPGQPQHF	TGTGCCAGCAGTCCGCCGGGTCAGCCCCAGCATTTT
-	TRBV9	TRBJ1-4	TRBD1	CASSVGEQGFEKLFF	TGTGCCAGCAGCGTAGGGGAACAGGGGTTTGAAAAACTGTTTTTT
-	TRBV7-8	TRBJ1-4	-	CASSLAPGNNEKLFF	TGTGCCAGCAGCTTAGCACCAGGGAACAATGAAAAACTGTTTTTT
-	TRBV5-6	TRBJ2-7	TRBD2	CASSWGTSGYYEQYF	TGCGCCAGCAGCTGGGGGACTAGCGGGTACTACGAGCAGTACTTC
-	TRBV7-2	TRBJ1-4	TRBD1	CASSLVRQGASSREKLFF	TGTGCCAGCAGCTTAGTACGACAGGGGGCGAGCTCGAGGGAAAAACTGTTTTTT
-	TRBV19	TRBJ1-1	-	CASSAGRAEAFF	TGTGCCAGTAGCGCGGGCCGCGCTGAAGCTTTCTTT
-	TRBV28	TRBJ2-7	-	CASRNNRDISYEQYF	TGTGCCAGCAGAAACAACCGGGACATCTCCTACGAGCAGTACTTC
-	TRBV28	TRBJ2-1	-	CASSSSTDYNEQFF	TGTGCCAGCAGTAGCTCAACAGATTACAATGAGCAGTTCTTC
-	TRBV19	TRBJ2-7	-	CASSFSLGAGEQYF	TGTGCCAGTAGTTTTAGCCTTGGGGCGGGAGAGCAGTACTTC
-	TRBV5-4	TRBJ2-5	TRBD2	CASSPSRLAGLEEQYF	TGTGCCAGCAGCCCCTCACGACTAGCGGGGCTTGAGGAGCAGTACTTC
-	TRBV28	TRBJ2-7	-	CASSFRYSLEEHSYEQYF	TGTGCCAGCAGTTTTCGCTATTCGTTAGAGGAACATTCCTACGAGCAGTACTTC
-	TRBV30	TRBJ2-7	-	CAWSVHTGGGDTYEQYF	TGTGCCTGGAGTGTTCACACAGGGGGAGGGGACACCTACGAGCAGTACTTC
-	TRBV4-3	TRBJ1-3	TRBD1	CASSPVTGGSGNTIYF	TGCGCCAGCAGCCCCGTGACAGGGGGCTCTGGAAACACCATATATTTT
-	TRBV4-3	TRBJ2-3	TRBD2	CASSQEAGYIRDTQYF	TGCGCCAGCAGCCAAGAAGCGGGGTACATACGAGATACGCAGTATTTT
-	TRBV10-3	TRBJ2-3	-	CAISEGGDAGKDTQYF	TGTGCCATCAGTGAAGGGGGGGACGCAGGTAAAGATACGCAGTATTTT
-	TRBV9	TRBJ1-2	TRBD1	CASSVPGTGAYGYTF	TGTGCCAGCAGCGTACCCGGGACAGGGGCATATGGCTACACCTTC
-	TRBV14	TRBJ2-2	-	CASSFSGGLTGELFF	TGTGCCAGCAGCTTCTCGGGGGGCCTTACCGGGGAGCTGTTTTTT
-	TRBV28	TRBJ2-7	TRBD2	CASSWAWGGGVDSYEQYF	TGTGCCAGCAGTTGGGCTTGGGGCGGGGGGGTGGACTCCTACGAGCAGTACTTC
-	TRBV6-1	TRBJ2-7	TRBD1	CASRGTGSSSYEQYF	TGTGCCAGCAGGGGGACAGGGTCGAGCTCCTACGAGCAGTACTTC
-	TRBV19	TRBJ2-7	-	CASSTSGDYEQYF	TGTGCCAGTAGTACCTCAGGGGACTACGAGCAGTACTTC
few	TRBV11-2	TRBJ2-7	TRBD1	CASSRQGNSKEQYF	TGTGCCAGCAGCCGACAGGGAAATTCGAAAGAGCAGTACTTC
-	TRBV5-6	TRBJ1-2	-	CASSPPGRPNYGYTF	TGTGCCAGCAGCCCCCCGGGAAGACCCAACTATGGCTACACCTTC
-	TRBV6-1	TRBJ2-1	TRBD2	CASSDSGGYNEQFF	TGTGCCAGCAGTGATAGCGGGGGGTACAATGAGCAGTTCTTC
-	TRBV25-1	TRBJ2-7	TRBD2	CASSESGGPSSYEQYF	TGTGCCAGCAGTGAATCGGGAGGGCCCAGCTCCTACGAGCAGTACTTC
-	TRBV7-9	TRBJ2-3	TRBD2	CASSFQAGGFTDTQYF	TGTGCCAGCAGCTTCCAAGCGGGGGGGTTTACAGATACGCAGTATTTT
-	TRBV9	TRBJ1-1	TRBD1	CASSVVGQGSTEAFF	TGTGCCAGCAGCGTAGTTGGACAGGGAAGCACTGAAGCTTTCTTT
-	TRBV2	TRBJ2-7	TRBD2	CASSEARGAGEQYF	TGTGCCAGCAGTGAAGCGCGGGGGGCGGGCGAGCAGTACTTC
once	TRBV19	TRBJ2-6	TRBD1	CASSIGQGFAGANVLTF	TGTGCCAGTAGTATAGGACAGGGCTTTGCTGGGGCCAACGTCCTGACTTTC
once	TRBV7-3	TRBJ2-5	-	CASSPGGTGKETQYF	TGTGCCAGCAGCCCCGGGGGGACAGGCAAAGAGACCCAGTACTTC
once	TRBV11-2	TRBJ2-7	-	CASSLVSSFHEQYF	TGTGCCAGCAGCTTAGTCTCTAGCTTCCACGAGCAGTACTTC
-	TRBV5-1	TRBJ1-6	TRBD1	CASSPNKGARSESPLHF	TGCGCCAGCAGCCCAAATAAGGGGGCGCGAAGTGAATCACCCCTCCACTTT
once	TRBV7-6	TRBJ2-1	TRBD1	CASSSGGAGWLF	TGTGCCAGCAGCTCAGGGGGCGCCGGGTGGCTCTTC
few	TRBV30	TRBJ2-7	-	CAWGNRGGTYEQYF	TGTGCCTGGGGAAACAGGGGGGGAACCTACGAGCAGTACTTC
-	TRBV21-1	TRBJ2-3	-	CASSKARGNGGGTDTQYF	TGTGCCAGCAGCAAAGCTAGGGGTAACGGGGGGGGCACAGATACGCAGTATTTT
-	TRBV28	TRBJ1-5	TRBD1	CASSFSGTGGRQPQHF	TGTGCCAGCAGTTTTTCCGGGACAGGGGGCAGGCAGCCCCAGCATTTT
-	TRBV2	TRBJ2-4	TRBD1	CASSDSGQGALAKNIQYF	TGTGCCAGCTCAGATTCGGGACAGGGGGCCTTAGCCAAAAACATTCAGTACTTC
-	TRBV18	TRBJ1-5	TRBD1	CASSTDRMSNQPQHF	TGTGCCAGCTCTACGGACAGGATGAGCAATCAGCCCCAGCATTTT
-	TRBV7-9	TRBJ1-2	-	CASSFSDSVLKLVYGYTF	TGTGCCAGCAGCTTTTCTGATTCAGTTTTGAAACTAGTCTATGGCTACACCTTC
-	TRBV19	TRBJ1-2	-	CASSIEWTPAYGYTF	TGTGCCAGTAGTATAGAATGGACACCAGCCTATGGCTACACCTTC
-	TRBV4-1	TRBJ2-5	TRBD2	CASSSPDAGTSGGVWETQYF	TGCGCCAGCAGCTCTCCAGACGCCGGGACTAGCGGGGGGGTTTGGGAGACCCAGTACTTC
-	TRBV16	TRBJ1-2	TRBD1	CASSPRPTGGWGYTF	TGTGCCAGCAGCCCCAGACCCACAGGGGGCTGGGGCTACACCTTC
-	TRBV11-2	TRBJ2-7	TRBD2	CASRPSGPYEQYF	TGTGCCAGCCGCCCTAGCGGCCCCTACGAGCAGTACTTC